This entry is about one TCR beta chain. Its antigen remains unidentified. Purity (above 95%) was reached by all sorted populations. Deletions cut 2 bases from V and 4 bases from J, with 12 bases between. The germline CDR1 and CDR2 sequences are MNHEY and SVGAGI. The CDR3 spans 15 residues. The sequenced template was cDNA made from the entire isolated RNA. Naive, central memory and regulatory T cell samples yielded about 4 million reads on average. This table comes from immunoSEQ multiplex PCR, and its TCRdb copy is limited to in-frame clones, with some not included. The sample includes about 9,400 clones, more than 75% seen only once; the top ten take around 1.4%. This sample stems from a study of beta chain features in type 1 diabetes. Study-wide background: Examination spanned 100 million to 130 million sorted cells from all samples.

Study-level points and caveats: Within the patient group, naive, central memory and Treg TCRB repertoires appeared more similar to each other than within healthy donors.

The TCR was taken from a woman younger than 35 in good health. The rearrangement joins TRBV6-5 to TRBJ2-1; no firm D call. The sequencing sample was made of Tregs from blood. The CDR3 bases are TGTGCCAGCAGTTACCAGCCCCCGACTTACAATGAGCAGTTCTTC. Translation: CASSYQPPTYNEQFF.